Listed below are T cell receptor beta chains from one sample, sequenced in a study of cytomegalovirus exposure and HLA in healthy donors. Assay: immunoSEQ multiplex PCR; the TCRdb copy retains only in-frame clones and omits some. Seen here are about 200,000 clones, 65% to 90% observed once, and the top ten hold around 0.31%. The sequencing input was PBMCs. These receptors came from a woman in her twenties or thirties in good health and CMV-seronegative. Each CDR3 is given with its conserved first and last residue. Each record gives: V gene, clone size, J gene, D gene, CDR3 DNA, CDR3 protein. The D gene is left open where the match is weak. Size tells how often a clone was seen (once, few, many) or the class of an expanded clone, and some rows leave it out.

v_gene: TRBV29-1
abundance: -
j_gene: TRBJ2-7
d_gene: TRBD1
CDR3nt: TGCAGCGTTGCGGAAAGGGGGCGCTACGAGCAGTACTTC
CDR3aa: CSVAERGRYEQYF

v_gene: TRBV2
abundance: -
j_gene: TRBJ2-3
d_gene: TRBD2
CDR3nt: TGTGCCAGCAAGATTGGAGCGGGGTGGGGATACGATACGCAGTATTTT
CDR3aa: CASKIGAGWGYDTQYF

v_gene: TRBV6-1
abundance: -
j_gene: TRBJ2-7
d_gene: -
CDR3nt: TGTGCCAGCAGTGAAAGGACCTCAGGGCTACAGTACTACGAGCAGTACTTC
CDR3aa: CASSERTSGLQYYEQYF

v_gene: TRBV6-5
abundance: -
j_gene: TRBJ1-5
d_gene: -
CDR3nt: TGTGCCAGCAGTTACATGGGGGGACAGCCCCAGCATTTT
CDR3aa: CASSYMGGQPQHF

v_gene: TRBV5-1
abundance: once
j_gene: TRBJ2-1
d_gene: TRBD2
CDR3nt: TGCGCCAGCAGCTCCCAGACTAGCGGAATATACAATGAGCAGTTCTTC
CDR3aa: CASSSQTSGIYNEQFF

v_gene: TRBV6-5
abundance: -
j_gene: TRBJ2-7
d_gene: -
CDR3nt: TGTGCCAGCAGCCTTCCCAGGGCTGGCGAGCAGTACTTC
CDR3aa: CASSLPRAGEQYF

v_gene: TRBV5-4
abundance: -
j_gene: TRBJ1-2
d_gene: TRBD1
CDR3nt: TGTGCCAGCAGCCTAGACAGGGGCGGCTACACCTTC
CDR3aa: CASSLDRGGYTF

v_gene: TRBV2
abundance: -
j_gene: TRBJ2-2
d_gene: TRBD1
CDR3nt: TGTGCCAGCACCGGACAGGGAAACACCGGGGAGCTGTTTTTT
CDR3aa: CASTGQGNTGELFF

v_gene: TRBV6-6
abundance: -
j_gene: TRBJ1-1
d_gene: TRBD1
CDR3nt: TGTGCCAGCAGTTACGGTACCGGGACAGGGGACACTGAAGCTTTCTTT
CDR3aa: CASSYGTGTGDTEAFF

v_gene: TRBV19
abundance: few
j_gene: TRBJ1-2
d_gene: -
CDR3nt: TGTGCCAGTAGTATAGACTCGTCGGGAGGCTACACCTTC
CDR3aa: CASSIDSSGGYTF

v_gene: TRBV19
abundance: -
j_gene: TRBJ2-3
d_gene: -
CDR3nt: TGTGCCAGTAGTGATAAGCGGCTCACAGATACGCAGTATTTT
CDR3aa: CASSDKRLTDTQYF

v_gene: TRBV6-1
abundance: -
j_gene: TRBJ2-7
d_gene: TRBD1
CDR3nt: TGTGCCAGCAGTGCCAGGGACAGGGGGACCTACGAGCAGTACTTC
CDR3aa: CASSARDRGTYEQYF

v_gene: TRBV28
abundance: -
j_gene: TRBJ2-1
d_gene: TRBD2
CDR3nt: TGTGCCAGTTATACGGGACTAGCGGTGCTCAATGAGCAGTTCTTC
CDR3aa: CASYTGLAVLNEQFF

v_gene: TRBV29-1
abundance: -
j_gene: TRBJ1-4
d_gene: TRBD1
CDR3nt: TGCAGCGCAGGACAGGGCTCTAATGAAAAACTGTTTTTT
CDR3aa: CSAGQGSNEKLFF

v_gene: TRBV9
abundance: -
j_gene: TRBJ2-1
d_gene: TRBD1
CDR3nt: TGTGCCAGCAGCACTCGACAGGGAGCCTACAATGAGCAGTTCTTC
CDR3aa: CASSTRQGAYNEQFF

v_gene: TRBV27
abundance: -
j_gene: TRBJ2-7
d_gene: TRBD2
CDR3nt: TGTGCCAGCAGTTTTTCTAGCGGGAGCTACGAGCAGTACTTC
CDR3aa: CASSFSSGSYEQYF

v_gene: TRBV7-8
abundance: once
j_gene: TRBJ2-5
d_gene: -
CDR3nt: TGTGCCAGCCAGCTAGGTGTTACTGCACAAGAGACCCAGTACTTC
CDR3aa: CASQLGVTAQETQYF

v_gene: TRBV28
abundance: -
j_gene: TRBJ2-1
d_gene: TRBD2
CDR3nt: TGTGCCAGCAGGGGGCAGCGGGGGAGCGTCTACAATGAGCAGTTCTTC
CDR3aa: CASRGQRGSVYNEQFF

v_gene: TRBV7-8
abundance: -
j_gene: TRBJ2-3
d_gene: TRBD2
CDR3nt: TGTGCCAGCAGCTTAGGACTAGCGGGAGTTGCAGATACGCAGTATTTT
CDR3aa: CASSLGLAGVADTQYF

v_gene: TRBV11-1
abundance: -
j_gene: TRBJ2-5
d_gene: TRBD2
CDR3nt: TGTGCCAGCAGCCCACTGAGACTAGCGGAAGAGACCCAGTACTTC
CDR3aa: CASSPLRLAEETQYF

v_gene: TRBV4-1
abundance: -
j_gene: TRBJ2-7
d_gene: TRBD2
CDR3nt: TGCGCCAGCAGCCCCGGACTAGCGGGAGTCTCCTACGAGCAGTACTTC
CDR3aa: CASSPGLAGVSYEQYF

v_gene: TRBV7-2
abundance: -
j_gene: TRBJ2-3
d_gene: -
CDR3nt: TGTGCCAGCAGCTTACTAGCGCAAAACGCAGATACGCAGTATTTT
CDR3aa: CASSLLAQNADTQYF

v_gene: TRBV7-9
abundance: -
j_gene: TRBJ2-3
d_gene: -
CDR3nt: TGTGCCAGCAGCCGAACAGGGTTCGTGGATACGCAGTATTTT
CDR3aa: CASSRTGFVDTQYF

v_gene: TRBV5-8
abundance: -
j_gene: TRBJ2-3
d_gene: TRBD1
CDR3nt: TGTGCCAGCAGCTCACCGGGACAGGGCACAGATACGCAGTATTTT
CDR3aa: CASSSPGQGTDTQYF

v_gene: TRBV5-1
abundance: few
j_gene: TRBJ2-1
d_gene: -
CDR3nt: TGCGCCAGCAGCTTGGGAACTAGTACGAATGAGCAGTTCTTC
CDR3aa: CASSLGTSTNEQFF

v_gene: TRBV19
abundance: -
j_gene: TRBJ2-1
d_gene: -
CDR3nt: TGTGCCAGTAGTTCGGGACAAAAATACAATGAGCAGTTCTTC
CDR3aa: CASSSGQKYNEQFF

v_gene: TRBV28
abundance: -
j_gene: TRBJ2-3
d_gene: -
CDR3nt: TGTGCCAGCACCGATTTGGACGGGGATACCACAGATACGCAGTATTTT
CDR3aa: CASTDLDGDTTDTQYF

v_gene: TRBV7-7
abundance: -
j_gene: TRBJ2-5
d_gene: TRBD2
CDR3nt: TGTGCTAGCAGCTTGGGAGCGGGGCAAGAGACCCAGTACTTC
CDR3aa: CASSLGAGQETQYF

v_gene: TRBV7-9
abundance: -
j_gene: TRBJ2-7
d_gene: -
CDR3nt: TGTGCCAGCAGCCCCCCGTTGGGAGAAGAGCAGTACTTC
CDR3aa: CASSPPLGEEQYF

v_gene: TRBV5-6
abundance: -
j_gene: TRBJ2-1
d_gene: TRBD2
CDR3nt: TGTGCCAGCAGCTTGGGCGGGAGGTCCTACAATGAGCAGTTCTTC
CDR3aa: CASSLGGRSYNEQFF

v_gene: TRBV10-1
abundance: once
j_gene: TRBJ2-3
d_gene: -
CDR3nt: TGCGCCAGCAGCTTCTCCGGGACAGATACGCAGTATTTT
CDR3aa: CASSFSGTDTQYF

v_gene: TRBV7-9
abundance: -
j_gene: TRBJ2-6
d_gene: -
CDR3nt: TGTGCCAGCAGCTTACGGGACTCTGGGGCCAACGTCCTGACTTTC
CDR3aa: CASSLRDSGANVLTF

v_gene: TRBV6-5
abundance: -
j_gene: TRBJ2-3
d_gene: TRBD1
CDR3nt: TGTGCCAGCAGTTACTCACAGGGGGCGGCAGATACGCAGTATTTT
CDR3aa: CASSYSQGAADTQYF

v_gene: TRBV28
abundance: -
j_gene: TRBJ2-7
d_gene: -
CDR3nt: TGTGCCTCCACCGGGACATACTACGAGCAGTACTTC
CDR3aa: CASTGTYYEQYF

v_gene: TRBV6-5
abundance: -
j_gene: TRBJ1-1
d_gene: -
CDR3nt: TGTGCCAGCAGTCTGCGAGGTCCGAACACTGAAGCTTTCTTT
CDR3aa: CASSLRGPNTEAFF

v_gene: TRBV25-1
abundance: -
j_gene: TRBJ2-1
d_gene: -
CDR3nt: TGTGCCAGCAGTGAATTTCCAGGGACTGGGCAGTTCTTC
CDR3aa: CASSEFPGTGQFF

v_gene: TRBV5-1
abundance: -
j_gene: TRBJ2-3
d_gene: -
CDR3nt: TGCGCCAGCAGCATTCTCAGGAACACAGATACGCAGTATTTT
CDR3aa: CASSILRNTDTQYF

v_gene: TRBV13
abundance: once
j_gene: TRBJ2-3
d_gene: TRBD2
CDR3nt: TGTGCCAGCAGCTACAAGGGAGGGCCTAGAGATACGCAGTATTTT
CDR3aa: CASSYKGGPRDTQYF

v_gene: TRBV14
abundance: -
j_gene: TRBJ1-1
d_gene: -
CDR3nt: TGTGCCAGCAGCCAAGATTCAGGGTACACTGAAGCTTTCTTT
CDR3aa: CASSQDSGYTEAFF

v_gene: TRBV29-1
abundance: -
j_gene: TRBJ2-2
d_gene: TRBD2
CDR3nt: TGCAGCGTTCTAGCGGGAGGGGGGACCGGGGAGCTGTTTTTT
CDR3aa: CSVLAGGGTGELFF

v_gene: TRBV7-8
abundance: -
j_gene: TRBJ1-5
d_gene: TRBD1
CDR3nt: TGTGCCAGCAGCATGGACAGGGGGCGAAGCAATCAGCCCCAGCATTTT
CDR3aa: CASSMDRGRSNQPQHF

v_gene: TRBV5-1
abundance: -
j_gene: TRBJ2-3
d_gene: -
CDR3nt: TGCGCCAGCAGCTTGGAAGGCGGTACAGATACGCAGTATTTT
CDR3aa: CASSLEGGTDTQYF

v_gene: TRBV2
abundance: once
j_gene: TRBJ2-3
d_gene: -
CDR3nt: TGTGCCAGCAGTGACGGGGTAGATACGCAGTATTTT
CDR3aa: CASSDGVDTQYF

v_gene: TRBV6-1
abundance: -
j_gene: TRBJ1-5
d_gene: TRBD1
CDR3nt: TGTGCCAGCAGTGTACAGGGGTTGAGCAATCAGCCCCAGCATTTT
CDR3aa: CASSVQGLSNQPQHF

v_gene: TRBV6-6
abundance: -
j_gene: TRBJ2-5
d_gene: TRBD1
CDR3nt: TGTGCCAGTACCGGGACAGGGGGTTCTGAGACCCAGTACTTC
CDR3aa: CASTGTGGSETQYF

v_gene: TRBV28
abundance: -
j_gene: TRBJ2-2
d_gene: -
CDR3nt: TGTGCCAGCAGTTCCCCGGGGGAGAGCACCGGGGAGCTGTTTTTT
CDR3aa: CASSSPGESTGELFF

v_gene: TRBV11-2
abundance: -
j_gene: TRBJ2-7
d_gene: TRBD2
CDR3nt: TGTGCCAGCAGCCCCCCCGGACTAGCGGGTACCTACGAGCAGTACTTC
CDR3aa: CASSPPGLAGTYEQYF

v_gene: TRBV28
abundance: -
j_gene: TRBJ2-5
d_gene: TRBD2
CDR3nt: TGTGCCAGCAGTTCGATTTGGACTAGCGGGGGGCCGGGAGAGACCCAGTACTTC
CDR3aa: CASSSIWTSGGPGETQYF